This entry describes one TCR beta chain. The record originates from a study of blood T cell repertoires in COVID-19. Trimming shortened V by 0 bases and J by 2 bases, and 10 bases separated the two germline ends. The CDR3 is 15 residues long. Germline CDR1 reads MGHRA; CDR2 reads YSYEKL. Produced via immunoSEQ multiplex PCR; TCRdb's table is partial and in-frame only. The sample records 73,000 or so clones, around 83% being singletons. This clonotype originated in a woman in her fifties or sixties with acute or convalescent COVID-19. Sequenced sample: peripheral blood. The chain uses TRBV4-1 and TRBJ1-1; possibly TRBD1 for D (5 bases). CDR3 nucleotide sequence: TGCGCCAGCAGCCAAGAGACAGCCTTTAACACTGAAGCTTTCTTT. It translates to CASSQETAFNTEAFF.